The clone carrying this T cell receptor beta chain was recorded a few times. What it binds is unknown. This sample is drawn from a study of radiotherapy plus CTLA-4 blockade in lung cancer. The repertoire was sequenced with immunoSEQ multiplex PCR; TCRdb's copy has only in-frame clones and lacks some. The sample contains 51,000 or so clones, around 77% of which appear only once. The study, taken as a whole, reports: According to reports, early shifts in blood T cell clones, alongside interferon-beta, forecast response most accurately. After radiotherapy and ipilimumab, tumor-derived clones expanded in peripheral blood.

This clonotype originated in a human donor with non-small cell lung cancer who had stable disease on radiotherapy plus ipilimumab. Here the sequenced sample was peripheral blood, taken from a patient treated with radiotherapy plus ipilimumab.

This chain's CDR3 is CASSPTPARTGNTIYF. DNA of the CDR3: TGTGCCAGCAGCCCCACCCCGGCCCGGACTGGAAACACCATATATTTT. V gene TRBV9 combines with J gene TRBJ1-3; D gene ambiguous. Germline assignment: CDR1 SGDLS and CDR2 YYNGEE. V was shortened by 4 bases and J by 2 bases, with 16 bases between the two germline ends. The CDR3 has 16 amino acids.